This T cell receptor beta chain is drawn from a study of T cell responses to AZD1222 COVID-19 vaccine. Study results and caveats: The sample set comprised mostly white British donors with more females, and clonal diversity was possibly underestimated. Increased Spike-specific TCR breadth and depth were observed after two AZD1222 doses. After the peak T cell response, and only then, were repertoires sampled. Across spike, vaccine-associated CD4 TCRs were found, dominant at 160-218 and 743-854.

Only in-frame clones appear in the TCRdb table, and some are missing; sequencing was by immunoSEQ multiplex PCR. The sample gives 88,000 or so clones, roughly 89% of which show up once; approximately 5.2% is in the top ten. As to this clone: Its antigen is unidentified.

Per the germline V gene, CDR1 is SGHRS and CDR2 is YFSETQ. Trimming took 4 bases from V and 5 from J; bases not matched to a gene: 2. CDR3 length: 15 amino acids. The material was peripheral blood, obtained 28 days after the second AZD1222 dose. The V and J genes are TRBV5-1 and TRBJ2-1; 14 bases line up with TRBD2. The source is an adult who received the AZD1222 COVID-19 vaccine. The CDR3 here is CASSTGLAGDNEQFF. CDR3 nucleotides: TGCGCCAGCAGCACGGGACTAGCGGGGGACAATGAGCAGTTCTTC.